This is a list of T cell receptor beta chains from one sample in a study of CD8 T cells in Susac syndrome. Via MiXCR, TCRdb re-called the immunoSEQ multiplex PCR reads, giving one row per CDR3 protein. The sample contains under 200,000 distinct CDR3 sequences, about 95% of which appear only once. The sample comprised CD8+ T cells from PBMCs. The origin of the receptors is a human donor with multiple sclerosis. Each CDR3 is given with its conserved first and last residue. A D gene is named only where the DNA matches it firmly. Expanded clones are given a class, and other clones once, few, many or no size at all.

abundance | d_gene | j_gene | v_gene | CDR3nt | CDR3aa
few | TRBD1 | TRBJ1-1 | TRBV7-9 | TGTGCCAGCAGCTCGGACAGGGGGAACACTGAAGCTTTCTTT | CASSSDRGNTEAFF
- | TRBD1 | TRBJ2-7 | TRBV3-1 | TGTGCCAGCAGCAACATTCAAGACAGGGGGCTGGACGAGCAGTACTTC | CASSNIQDRGLDEQYF
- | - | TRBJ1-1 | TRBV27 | TGTGCCAGCAGTTTATCCCAGACAGGGAACACTGAAGCTTTCTTT | CASSLSQTGNTEAFF
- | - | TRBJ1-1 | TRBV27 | TGTGCCAGCAGTCGACACGACAGGAACACTGAAGCTTTCTTT | CASSRHDRNTEAFF
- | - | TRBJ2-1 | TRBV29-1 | TGCAGCGTTGAAGAAGAGTTGGATGAGCAGTTCTTC | CSVEEELDEQFF
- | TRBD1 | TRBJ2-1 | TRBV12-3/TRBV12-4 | TGTGCCAGCAGTCACCTAGGCTGGACAGGGGAGATGAATGAGCAGTTCTTC | CASSHLGWTGEMNEQFF
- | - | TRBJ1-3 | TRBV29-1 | TGCAGCGTTGTATGGGGGGATGGAAACACCATATATTTT | CSVVWGDGNTIYF
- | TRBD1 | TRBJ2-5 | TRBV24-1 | TGTGCCACCAATAACGGACAGGGCCTCCAAGAGACCCAGTACTTC | CATNNGQGLQETQYF
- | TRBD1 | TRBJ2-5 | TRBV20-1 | TGCAGTGCTAGAAGGACAGGCATGGAGACCCAGTACTTC | CSARRTGMETQYF
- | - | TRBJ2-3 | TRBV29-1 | TGCAGCGTTGGGGGGTACACAGATACGCAGTATTTT | CSVGGYTDTQYF
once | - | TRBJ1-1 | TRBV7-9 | TGTGCCAGCAGCCTCTCTTCGGGCCTGGGGAACACTGAAGCTTTCTTT | CASSLSSGLGNTEAFF
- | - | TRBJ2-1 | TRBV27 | TGTGCCAGCAGTTTATCGTTCGGCGCCCGCAATGAGCAGTTCTTC | CASSLSFGARNEQFF
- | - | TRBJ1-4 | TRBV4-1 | TGCGCCAGCAGCCAGGACCTAGTTGGAGAAAAACTGTTTTTT | CASSQDLVGEKLFF
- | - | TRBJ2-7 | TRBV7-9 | TGTGCCAGCACCGCCGCCAGGGACCGGTACGAGCAGTACTTC | CASTAARDRYEQYF
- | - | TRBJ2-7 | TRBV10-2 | TGCGCCAGCAAGGGCGGCAAGGGATCCTCCTACGAGCAGTACTTC | CASKGGKGSSYEQYF
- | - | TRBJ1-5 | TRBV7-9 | TGTGCCAGCAGCTTCGGCCCTAGCAATCAGCCCCAGCATTTT | CASSFGPSNQPQHF
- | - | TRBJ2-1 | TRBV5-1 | TGCGCCAGCAGCTTGGCCATAGGACGGACCTACAATGAGCAGTTCTTC | CASSLAIGRTYNEQFF
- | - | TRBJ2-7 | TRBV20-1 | TGCAGTGCTACGGACGGAAACTACGAGCAGTACTTC | CSATDGNYEQYF
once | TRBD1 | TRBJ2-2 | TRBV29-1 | TGCAGCGTTGAAGATGGGGGCCAGGGGGCGTCCGGGGAGCTGTTTTTT | CSVEDGGQGASGELFF
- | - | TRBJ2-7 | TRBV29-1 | TGCAGCGTTAGCGGGACATCCTACGAGCAGTACTTC | CSVSGTSYEQYF
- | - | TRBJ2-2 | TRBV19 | TGTGCCAGTATCAACACCGGGGAGCTGTTTTTT | CASINTGELFF
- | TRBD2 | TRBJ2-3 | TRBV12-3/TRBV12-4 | TGTGCCAGCAGCTTCGGTAGCGGGAGCAGCACAGATACGCAGTATTTT | CASSFGSGSSTDTQYF
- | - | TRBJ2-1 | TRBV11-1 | TGTGCCAGCACCTCGGGGGTCCTCTACAATGAGCAGTTCTTC | CASTSGVLYNEQFF
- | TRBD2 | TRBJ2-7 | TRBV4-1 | TGCGCCAGCAGCCAAGATCTCCTAGCGGGGGACACCTACGAGCAGTACTTC | CASSQDLLAGDTYEQYF
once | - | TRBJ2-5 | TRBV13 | TGTGCCAGCAGCTTAGAGGGGCCCCAAGAGACCCAGTACTTC | CASSLEGPQETQYF
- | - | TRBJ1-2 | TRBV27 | TGTGCCAGCAGTTTGGTGGCAGGGGCCGTAACCTATGGCTACACCTTC | CASSLVAGAVTYGYTF
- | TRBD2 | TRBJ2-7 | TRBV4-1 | TGCGCCAGCAGTCGACTAGCGGGAGACTACGAGCAGTACTTC | CASSRLAGDYEQYF
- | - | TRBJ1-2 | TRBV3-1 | TGTGCCAGCAGCCAACGGCCAGCTATTAACTATGGCTACACCTTC | CASSQRPAINYGYTF
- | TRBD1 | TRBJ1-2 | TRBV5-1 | TGCGCCAGCAGCCCGGGGACAGTAGCTAACTATGGCTACACCTTC | CASSPGTVANYGYTF
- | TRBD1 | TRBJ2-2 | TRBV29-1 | TGCAGCGTCTGGACAGGGACTGACACCGGGGAGCTGTTTTTT | CSVWTGTDTGELFF
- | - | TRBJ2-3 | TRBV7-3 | TGTGCCAGCAGCTTAATTTCTAGGGCCGTCGGGTCTAGCACAGATACGCAGTATTTT | CASSLISRAVGSSTDTQYF
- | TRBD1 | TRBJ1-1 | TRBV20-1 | TGCAGTGCTAGTCGCGCCGGCGGACAGGTAATAAATACTGAAGCTTTCTTT | CSASRAGGQVINTEAFF
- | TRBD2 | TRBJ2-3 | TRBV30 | TGTGCCTGGAGTGTGGGGGGGAACACAGATACGCAGTATTTT | CAWSVGGNTDTQYF
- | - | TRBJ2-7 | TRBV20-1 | TGCAGTGCTAGAGAGGAAAGGAGCTCCTACGAGCAGTACTTC | CSAREERSSYEQYF
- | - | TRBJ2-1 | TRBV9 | TGTGCCAGCAGCCTCAAAGAGTATGAGCAGTTCTTC | CASSLKEYEQFF
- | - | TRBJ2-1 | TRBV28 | TGTGCCAGCAGTTCCCGGCCGGCCCTGTTCAATGAGCAGTTCTTC | CASSSRPALFNEQFF
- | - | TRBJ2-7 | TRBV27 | TGTGCCAGCAGTTGGGAGGGGGCGAGCTCCTACGAGCAGTACTTC | CASSWEGASSYEQYF
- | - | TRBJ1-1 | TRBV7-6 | TGTGCCAGCAGCTTTCGACGGAACACTGAAGCTTTCTTT | CASSFRRNTEAFF
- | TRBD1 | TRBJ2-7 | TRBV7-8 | TGTGCCAGCAGCTGGGGACAGGGGAACGAGCAGTACTTC | CASSWGQGNEQYF
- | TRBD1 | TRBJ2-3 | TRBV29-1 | TGCAGCGCTGCCGGGACAGGGAGCACAGATACGCAGTATTTT | CSAAGTGSTDTQYF
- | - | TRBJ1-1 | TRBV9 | TGTGCCAGCAGCGTAGATGATGGGGGGACTGAAGCTTTCTTT | CASSVDDGGTEAFF
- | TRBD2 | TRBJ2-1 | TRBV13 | TGTGCCAGCACCGTACGGGGCGGGGGGGCCTATGAGCAGTTCTTC | CASTVRGGGAYEQFF
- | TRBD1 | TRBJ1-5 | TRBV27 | TGTGCCAGCAGTTCGGAGGGGGCGAGGCAGCCCCAGCATTTT | CASSSEGARQPQHF
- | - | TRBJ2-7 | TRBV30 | TGTGCCTGGAGCCCTTCAGTGGGGTGGGACGAGCAGTACTTC | CAWSPSVGWDEQYF